This T cell receptor beta chain was documented in a study of blood T cell repertoires in COVID-19. Assay used: immunoSEQ multiplex PCR; TCRdb lists only in-frame clones, some missing. The table includes approximately 12,000 clones, around 70% detected once. The CDR3 length is 18 residues. Germline CDR1 and CDR2: MNHEY and SMNVEV (reference sequence). V lost 1 base and J lost 3; bases outside the gene matches: 7. This clone appeared a few times. The chain employs TRBV27 and TRBJ2-1; TRBD2 aligns across 12 bases. The TCR comes from a man aged 60 to 75 with COVID-19, enrolled during active disease. Sequenced input: peripheral blood. CDR3 sequence (DNA): TGTGCCAGCAGTTTATTCGGACTAGCGGGGACGTACTACAATGAGCAGTTCTTC. Amino acid sequence: CASSLFGLAGTYYNEQFF.